This record covers a single T cell receptor beta chain. This CDR3 is 14 amino acids long. CDR1 MDHEN and CDR2 SYDVKM come from the germline V gene. Trimming pared 6 bases from V and 0 bases from J, leaving 11 bases between. This record belongs to a study of blood T cell repertoires in COVID-19. Libraries were prepared by immunoSEQ multiplex PCR; TCRdb keeps only in-frame clonotypes and omits some of them. The data hold tens of thousands of clones, with about 70% observed a single time. This TCR was recovered from a woman in her forties or fifties with active or convalescent COVID-19. The sample taken for sequencing was peripheral blood. The chain joins TRBV28 to TRBJ1-2, with D unclear. The CDR3, as DNA: TGTGCCAGCAGACCTTCGTTAGCTAACTATGGCTACACCTTC. Protein: CASRPSLANYGYTF.